The 20 T cell receptor beta chains below all came from one sample that was sequenced in a study of early T cells in non-severe SARS-CoV-2 infection. TCRdb itself ran the 5' RACE reads through MiXCR, one entry per CDR3 protein. This table holds 99,000 or so distinct CDR3 sequences, approximately 17% found once. The source material was whole blood. These receptor sequences come from an adult who was a healthcare worker with PCR-confirmed SARS-CoV-2 infection or an uninfected control (not recorded which).

This rearrangement joins TRBV20-1 to TRBJ2-5, with 9 bases lining up with TRBD2. Looked up from germline, CDR1 is DFQATT and CDR2 is SNEGSKA (reference sequence). The CDR3 has 16 amino acids. The trim removed 4 bases at V and 5 bases at J, leaving 14 bases unmatched. The CDR3 is CSATLPLAGNSETQYF. CDR3 DNA: TGCAGTGCTACGCTACCTCTAGCGGGGAACAGTGAGACCCAGTACTTC.

This clonotype occurred a few times. The chain links TRBV20-1 to TRBJ2-7, with D unclear. Trimming left V 0 bases short and J 0 bases short, with 6 bases between. The CDR3 contains 13 residues. Looked up from germline, CDR1 is DFQATT and CDR2 is SNEGSKA (reference sequence). CDR3: CSARDPGSYEQYF. CDR3 nucleotides: TGCAGTGCTAGAGACCCTGGCTCCTACGAGCAGTACTTC.

This clonotype was counted only a few times. The chain links TRBV5-4 to TRBJ2-3; D gene ambiguous. The CDR3 totals 12 residues. V was trimmed by 4 bases and J by 8 bases, leaving 11 bases between them. From germline, CDR1 is SGHNT and CDR2 YYREEE (reference sequence). CDR3 nucleotides: TGTGCCAGCAGCCCGACAATCGGTACGCAGTATTTT. It codes for CASSPTIGTQYF.

Only a few counts were recorded for this clonotype. The chain recombines TRBV6-5 with TRBJ2-1; unclear D gene. Germline V gene lookup returns CDR1 MNHEY and CDR2 SVGAGI. V was pared by 2 bases and J by 3 bases, with 8 bases between. This CDR3 has 14 amino acids. The CDR3 here is CASSYGVFYNEQFF. In nucleotides, the CDR3 is TGTGCCAGCAGTTACGGGGTCTTCTACAATGAGCAGTTCTTC.

The rearrangement links TRBV7-9 to TRBJ1-3, with D hard to call. From germline, CDR1 is SEHNR and CDR2 FQNEAQ (reference sequence). The CDR3 is 15 residues long. With 3 bases removed from V and 1 base from J, the gap between germline ends came to 10 bases. The CDR3 DNA reads TGTGCCAGCAGCTTCCTGCCAGTTTCTGGAAACACCATATATTTT. Its translation is CASSFLPVSGNTIYF.

This clonotype showed up just a few times. The chain joins TRBV9 to TRBJ1-2; D is perhaps TRBD1 (6 bases). There are 13 residues in the CDR3. V lost 5 bases, J lost 4 bases, and 12 bases lay in between. The germline gives CDR1 SGDLS, CDR2 YYNGEE. This chain's CDR3 is CASSSGQSYGYTF. As DNA, the CDR3 is TGTGCCAGCAGTTCTGGACAGTCCTATGGCTACACCTTC. Combining the CDR3 with reference TRBV9 and TRBJ1-2 gives the whole variable domain DSGVTQTPKHLITATGQRVTLRCSPRSGDLSVYWYQQSLDQGLQFLIQYYNGEERAKGNILERFSAQQFPDLHSELNLSSLELGDSALYFCASSSGQSYGYTFGSGTRLTVV.

This clonotype was detected a few times. The V and J genes are TRBV14 and TRBJ2-7, with 11 bases matching TRBD2. The CDR3 has 15 residues. V trimming: 6 bases; J trimming: 7 bases; junction bases outside the gene matches: 11. Germline CDR1 is SGHDN and CDR2 is FVKESK. CDR3 amino acids: CASSHIAGGSREQYF. The CDR3 nucleotides read TGTGCCAGCAGTCACATAGCGGGAGGGTCGCGGGAGCAGTACTTC.

This clonotype has a handful of counts. The V call is TRBV4-2, the J call TRBJ1-1; D is unclear. Germline V CDR1 and CDR2: LGHNA, YNFKEQ. V lost 3 bases, J lost 1 base, and 9 bases lay in between. CDR3 length equals 14 residues. DNA for the CDR3: TGTGCCAGCAGCCACGCCCGGAAGAACACTGAAGCTTTCTTT. Encoded protein: CASSHARKNTEAFF.

This clonotype appeared a few times. The chain employs TRBV20-1 and TRBJ2-1; perhaps TRBD2 as D (5 bases). Per the germline V gene, CDR1 is DFQATT and CDR2 is SNEGSKA (reference sequence). The CDR3 is 11 residues long. V lost 5 bases, J lost 9 bases, and 11 bases lay in between. The DNA for the CDR3 is TGCAGTGCTGGGCTCGGACTTGAGCAGTTCTTC. This translates into CSAGLGLEQFF.

This chain uses TRBV29-1 with TRBJ1-2; no clear D gene. Germline CDR1 SQVTM, CDR2 ANQGSEA. Trimming stripped 1 base from V and 1 base from J, with 16 bases between. The CDR3 runs to 16 residues. CDR3 coding DNA: TGCAGCGTTGAAGGGTTGAAGAGACGGATTAACTATGGCTACACCTTC. Protein product: CSVEGLKRRINYGYTF. The variable domain in full, completed from reference TRBV29-1 and TRBJ1-2, reads SAVISQKPSRDICQRGTSLTIQCQVDSQVTMMFWYRQQPGQSLTLIATANQGSEATYESGFVIDKFPISRPNLTFSTLTVSNMSPEDSSIYLCSVEGLKRRINYGYTFGSGTRLTVV.

J is TRBJ1-2 and V is TRBV28, with D perhaps matching TRBD1 (6 bases). The CDR3 has 14 residues. CDR1 MDHEN and CDR2 SYDVKM come from the germline V gene. V lost 9 bases to trimming and J lost 0 bases, with 14 bases between them. In DNA form, the CDR3 reads TGTGCCAGTCAAAGGGACACAGCTAACTATGGCTACACCTTC. Translating it yields CASQRDTANYGYTF.

The chain links TRBV27 to TRBJ2-7, with a tentative D call TRBD2 (5 bases). The CDR3 extends over 12 amino acids. CDR1 is MNHEY, CDR2 SMNVEV, per germline (reference sequence). Trimming pared 6 bases from V and 3 bases from J, leaving 9 bases between. The CDR3, as DNA: TGTGCCAGCAGAGGGAGTCGCTACGAGCAGTACTTC. Translation gives CASRGSRYEQYF.

This clonotype has a handful of counts. The chain is built from TRBV6-5 and TRBJ2-1; a possible D gene is TRBD1 (6 bases). Trimming cost V 5 bases and J 7 bases, with 18 bases left between them. Germline CDR1 reads MNHEY; CDR2 reads SVGAGI. CDR3 size: 15 residues. The CDR3, as DNA: TGTGCCAGCAGTAGAGGTGGGACACCACGAAATGAGCAGTTCTTC. Amino acid sequence: CASSRGGTPRNEQFF.

This clonotype was counted ten times or more. The chain uses TRBV12-3 or TRBV12-4 and TRBJ2-3; D gene uncertain. V was pared by 7 bases and J by 0 bases, with 14 bases between. The CDR3 length is 15 residues. CDR3 loop: CASKGSGSSTDTQYF. The CDR3 DNA is TGTGCCAGCAAAGGCTCTGGTTCTAGCACAGATACGCAGTATTTT.

The chain uses TRBV4-3 and TRBJ2-7; D not resolved. From germline, CDR1 is LGHNA and CDR2 YSLEER. The CDR3 is 13 residues long. The V end lost 4 bases, the J end lost 2 bases, and 9 bases lay between the germline ends. CDR3 region: CASSLDTAYEQYF. DNA of the CDR3: TGCGCCAGCAGCCTTGACACCGCCTACGAGCAGTACTTC.

This clonotype was recorded at least ten times. The gene calls are TRBV12-5 and TRBJ2-5; 13 bases match TRBD2. The CDR3 contains 16 residues. Germline assignment: CDR1 LGHNT and CDR2 FRNRAP. V dropped 3 bases and J dropped 5; count of bases not matched to a gene: 6. The CDR3 coding sequence is TGTGCTAGTGGTTTCCTACTAGCGGGGGGGCCCGAGACCCAGTACTTC. Its protein product is CASGFLLAGGPETQYF.

This clonotype counts as medium-sized. The V gene is TRBV19, the J gene TRBJ1-5; possibly TRBD1 for D (5 bases). Trimming took off 2 bases at V and 2 bases at J, with 10 bases between the two ends. The CDR3 consists of 15 residues. Germline CDR1 and CDR2: LNHDA and SQIVND (reference sequence). The CDR3 DNA reads TGTGCCAGTAGTATAAACCAACAGGGCAATCAGCCCCAGCATTTT. This encodes CASSINQQGNQPQHF.

This clonotype was seen a few times. The rearrangement uses TRBV29-1 and TRBJ2-5; no clear D. The V and J ends lost 4 bases and 2 bases respectively, with 8 bases between them. The CDR3 is 12 amino acids. Germline V gene lookup returns CDR1 SQVTM and CDR2 ANQGSEA. The chain's CDR3 is CSVGAAQETQYF. The CDR3 DNA reads TGCAGCGTTGGGGCAGCTCAAGAGACCCAGTACTTC.

The CDR3, as DNA: TGTGCCAGTAGTTTCTCCAGGGTTGGGGCCAACGTCCTGACTTTC. Translated, it gives CASSFSRVGANVLTF. The V call is TRBV19, the J call TRBJ2-6; TRBD1 might be the D (5 bases). Germline V gives CDR1 LNHDA, CDR2 SQIVND (reference sequence). This CDR3 has 15 amino acids. V was trimmed by 5 bases and J by 3 bases, leaving 11 bases between them.

This clonotype was seen many times. The chain joins TRBV11-3 to TRBJ2-1, with 7 bases lining up with TRBD1. CDR1 SGHNT and CDR2 YENEEA come from the germline V gene. The V and J ends lost 3 bases and 4 bases, in that order; junction bases with no gene match: 0. This CDR3 is 13 amino acids long. The CDR3 region has the DNA TGTGCCAGCAGCTTGGGACAGTACAATGAGCAGTTCTTC. Its translation is CASSLGQYNEQFF.